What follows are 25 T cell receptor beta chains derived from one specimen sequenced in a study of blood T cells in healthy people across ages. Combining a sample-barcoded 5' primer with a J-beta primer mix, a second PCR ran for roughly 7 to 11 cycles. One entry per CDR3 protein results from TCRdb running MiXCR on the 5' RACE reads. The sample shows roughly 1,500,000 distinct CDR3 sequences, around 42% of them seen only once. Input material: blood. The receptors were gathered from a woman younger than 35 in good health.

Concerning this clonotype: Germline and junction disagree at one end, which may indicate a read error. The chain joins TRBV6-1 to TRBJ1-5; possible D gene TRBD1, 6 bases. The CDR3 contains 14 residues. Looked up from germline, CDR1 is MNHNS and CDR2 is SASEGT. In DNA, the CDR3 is TGTGCCAGCGGTGAGGGACACCAGACGTTTTTGAGGCATTTT. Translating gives CASGEGHQTFLRHF.

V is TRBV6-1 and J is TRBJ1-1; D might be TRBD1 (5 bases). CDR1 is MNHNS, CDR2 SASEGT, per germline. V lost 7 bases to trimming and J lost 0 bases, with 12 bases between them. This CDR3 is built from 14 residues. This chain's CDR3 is CASTITGLNTEAFF. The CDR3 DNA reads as TGTGCCAGCACTATAACAGGCCTGAACACTGAAGCTTTCTTT.

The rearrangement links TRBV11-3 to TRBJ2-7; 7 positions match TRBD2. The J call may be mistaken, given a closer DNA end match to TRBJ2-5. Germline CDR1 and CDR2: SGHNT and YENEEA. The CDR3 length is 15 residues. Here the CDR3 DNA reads TGTGCCAGCAGCTTAGGCCGGACTAGTCGGGAGACCCAGTACTTC. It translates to CASSLGRTSRETQYF.

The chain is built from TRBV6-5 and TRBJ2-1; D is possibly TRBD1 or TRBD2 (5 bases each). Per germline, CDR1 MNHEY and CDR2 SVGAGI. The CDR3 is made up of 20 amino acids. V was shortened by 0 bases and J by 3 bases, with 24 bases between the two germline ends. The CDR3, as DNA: TGTGCCAGCAGTTACTCGAGAGGGGAATCGATCTCCCCCGTCTACAATGAGCAGTTCTTC. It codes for CASSYSRGESISPVYNEQFF.

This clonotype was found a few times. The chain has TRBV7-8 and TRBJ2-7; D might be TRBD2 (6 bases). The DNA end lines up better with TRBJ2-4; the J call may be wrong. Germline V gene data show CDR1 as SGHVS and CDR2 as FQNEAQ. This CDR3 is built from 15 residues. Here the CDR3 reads CASSAQLAGENIQYF. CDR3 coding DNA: TGTGCCAGCAGCGCTCAACTAGCAGGCGAGAACATTCAGTACTTC.

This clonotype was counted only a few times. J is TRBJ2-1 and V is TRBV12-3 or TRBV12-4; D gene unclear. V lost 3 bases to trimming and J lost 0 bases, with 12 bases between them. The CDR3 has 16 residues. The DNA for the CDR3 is TGTGCCAGCAGTTTTGCCTACTCGAGCTCCTACAATGAGCAGTTCTTC. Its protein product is CASSFAYSSSYNEQFF.

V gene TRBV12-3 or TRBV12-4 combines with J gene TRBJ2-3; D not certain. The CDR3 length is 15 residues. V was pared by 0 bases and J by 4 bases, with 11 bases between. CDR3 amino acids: CASSLAQPSADTQYF. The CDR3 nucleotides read TGTGCCAGCAGTTTAGCCCAGCCGTCCGCAGATACGCAGTATTTT.

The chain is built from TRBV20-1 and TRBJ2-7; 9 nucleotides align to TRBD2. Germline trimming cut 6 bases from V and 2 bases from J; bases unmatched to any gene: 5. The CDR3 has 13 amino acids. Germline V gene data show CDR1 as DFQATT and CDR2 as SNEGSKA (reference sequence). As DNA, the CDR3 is TGCAGTGCCTGGGGCGGGAGGGCCTACGAGCAGTACTTC. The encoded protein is CSAWGGRAYEQYF.

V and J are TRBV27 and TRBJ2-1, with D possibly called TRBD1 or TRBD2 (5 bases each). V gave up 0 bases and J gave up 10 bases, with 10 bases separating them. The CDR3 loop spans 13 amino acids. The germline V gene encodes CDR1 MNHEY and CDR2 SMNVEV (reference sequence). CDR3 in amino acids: CASSLSGRAEQFF. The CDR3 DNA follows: TGTGCCAGCAGTTTATCGGGGCGGGCCGAGCAGTTCTTC.

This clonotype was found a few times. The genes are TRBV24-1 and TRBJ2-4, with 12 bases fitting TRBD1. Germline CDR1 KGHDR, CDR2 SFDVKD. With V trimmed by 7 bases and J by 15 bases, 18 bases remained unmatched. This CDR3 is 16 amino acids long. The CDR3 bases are TGTGCCACCAGAAACGGACAAACGGGACAGGGGGCGCATTGGTACTTC. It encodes CATRNGQTGQGAHWYF.

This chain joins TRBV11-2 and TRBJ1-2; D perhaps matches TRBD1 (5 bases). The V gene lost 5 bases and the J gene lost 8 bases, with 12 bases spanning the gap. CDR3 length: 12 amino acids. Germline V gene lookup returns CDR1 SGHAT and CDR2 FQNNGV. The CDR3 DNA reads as TGTGCCAGCAGCCGGGGGGTCCGGGGCTACACCTTC. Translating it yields CASSRGVRGYTF.

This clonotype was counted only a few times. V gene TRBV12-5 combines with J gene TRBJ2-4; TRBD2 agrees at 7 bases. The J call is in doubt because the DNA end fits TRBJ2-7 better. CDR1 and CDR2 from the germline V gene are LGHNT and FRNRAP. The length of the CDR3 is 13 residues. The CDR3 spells CASGGSGSYEQYF. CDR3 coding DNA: TGTGCTAGTGGTGGTAGCGGGTCCTACGAGCAGTACTTC.

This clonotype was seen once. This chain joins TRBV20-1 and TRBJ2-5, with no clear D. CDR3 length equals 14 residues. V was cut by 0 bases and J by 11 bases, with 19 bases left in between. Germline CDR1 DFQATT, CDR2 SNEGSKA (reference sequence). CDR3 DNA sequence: TGCAGTGCTAGAGACCTATTCATAAAGAATGAGCAGTACTTC. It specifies CSARDLFIKNEQYF.

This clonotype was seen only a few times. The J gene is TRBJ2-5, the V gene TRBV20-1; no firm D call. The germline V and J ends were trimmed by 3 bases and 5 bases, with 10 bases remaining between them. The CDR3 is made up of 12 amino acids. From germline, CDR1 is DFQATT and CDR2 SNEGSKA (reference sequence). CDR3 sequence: CSASPIMETQYF. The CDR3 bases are TGCAGTGCTAGCCCCATAATGGAGACCCAGTACTTC.

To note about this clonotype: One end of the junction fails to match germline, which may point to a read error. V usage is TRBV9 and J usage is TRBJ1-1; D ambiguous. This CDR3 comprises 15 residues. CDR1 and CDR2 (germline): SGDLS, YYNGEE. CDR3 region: CASSVEAALNTEAFF. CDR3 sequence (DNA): TGTGCCAGCAGCGTAGAAGCAGCATTGAACACGGAAGCTTTCTTT.

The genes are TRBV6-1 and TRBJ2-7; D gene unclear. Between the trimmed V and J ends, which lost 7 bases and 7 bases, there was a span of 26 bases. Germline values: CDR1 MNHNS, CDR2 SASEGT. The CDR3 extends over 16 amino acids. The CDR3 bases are TGTGCCAGCACGGAACCGTCTCGAAGCTCCTACAATGAGCAGTACTTC. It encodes CASTEPSRSSYNEQYF.

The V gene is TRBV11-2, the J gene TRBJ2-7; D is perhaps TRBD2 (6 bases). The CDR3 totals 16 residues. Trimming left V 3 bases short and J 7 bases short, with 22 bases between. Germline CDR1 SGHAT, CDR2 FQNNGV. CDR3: CASSFNPGGVAGEQYF. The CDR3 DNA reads TGTGCCAGCAGCTTCAATCCAGGAGGGGTGGCGGGGGAGCAGTACTTC.

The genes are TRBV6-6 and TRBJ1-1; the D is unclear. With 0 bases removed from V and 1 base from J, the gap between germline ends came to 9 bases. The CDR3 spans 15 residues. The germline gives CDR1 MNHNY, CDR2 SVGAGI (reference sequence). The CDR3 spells CASSYSRKPNTEAFF. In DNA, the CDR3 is TGTGCCAGCAGTTACTCTCGGAAACCGAACACTGAAGCTTTCTTT.

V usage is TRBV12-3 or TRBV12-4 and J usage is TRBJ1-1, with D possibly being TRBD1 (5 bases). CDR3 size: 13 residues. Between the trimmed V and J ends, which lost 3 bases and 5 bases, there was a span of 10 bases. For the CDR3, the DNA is TGTGCCAGCAGTTTTGAGGGGCTGACTGAAGCTTTCTTT. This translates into CASSFEGLTEAFF.

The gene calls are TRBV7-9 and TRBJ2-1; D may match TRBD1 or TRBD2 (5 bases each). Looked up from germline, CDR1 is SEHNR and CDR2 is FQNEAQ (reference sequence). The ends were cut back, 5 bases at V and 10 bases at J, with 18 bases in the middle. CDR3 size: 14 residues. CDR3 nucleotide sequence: TGTGCCAGCAGCACTTACAATGGGGGAGCGGAGCAGTTCTTC. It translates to CASSTYNGGAEQFF.

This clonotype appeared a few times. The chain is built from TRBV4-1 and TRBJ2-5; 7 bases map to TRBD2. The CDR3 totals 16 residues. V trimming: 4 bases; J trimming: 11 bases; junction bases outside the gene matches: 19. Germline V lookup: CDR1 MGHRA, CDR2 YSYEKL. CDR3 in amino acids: CASSLEGSGIGNEQYF. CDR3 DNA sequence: TGCGCCAGCAGCCTCGAGGGAAGCGGGATCGGCAATGAGCAGTACTTC.

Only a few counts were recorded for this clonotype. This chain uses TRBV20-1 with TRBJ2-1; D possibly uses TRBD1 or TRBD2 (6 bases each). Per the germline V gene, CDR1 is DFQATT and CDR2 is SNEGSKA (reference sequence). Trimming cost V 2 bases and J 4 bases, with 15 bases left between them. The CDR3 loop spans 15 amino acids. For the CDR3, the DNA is TGCAGTGCTAGAAACCCCGGGGGCTTATACAATGAGCAGTTCTTC. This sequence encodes CSARNPGGLYNEQFF.

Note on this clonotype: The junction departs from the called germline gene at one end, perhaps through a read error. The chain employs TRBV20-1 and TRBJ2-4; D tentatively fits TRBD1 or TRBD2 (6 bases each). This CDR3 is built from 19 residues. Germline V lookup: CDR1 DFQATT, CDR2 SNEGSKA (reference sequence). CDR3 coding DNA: TGCAGTGCTAGACCGCCTCCGTCGTTGGGGGCACTAGCCAAAAACAATCAGTACTTC. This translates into CSARPPPSLGALAKNNQYF.

CDR3 in DNA: TGTGCCAGCAGGCTCCTGACTAGGGATCCGCAGTATTTT. It translates to CASRLLTRDPQYF. The V gene is TRBV2, the J gene TRBJ2-3; TRBD2 might be the D (6 bases). The CDR3 has 13 residues. The V end lost 6 bases, the J end lost 10 bases, and 17 bases lay between the germline ends. Germline CDR1 reads SNHLY; CDR2 reads FYNNEI.

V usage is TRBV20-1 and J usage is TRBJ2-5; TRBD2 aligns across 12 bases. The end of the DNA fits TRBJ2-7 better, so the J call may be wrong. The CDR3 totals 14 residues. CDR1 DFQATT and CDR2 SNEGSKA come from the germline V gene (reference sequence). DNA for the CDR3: TGCAGTGCTTTGACCGGGACTAGCGGGTACGAGCAGTACTTC. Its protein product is CSALTGTSGYEQYF.